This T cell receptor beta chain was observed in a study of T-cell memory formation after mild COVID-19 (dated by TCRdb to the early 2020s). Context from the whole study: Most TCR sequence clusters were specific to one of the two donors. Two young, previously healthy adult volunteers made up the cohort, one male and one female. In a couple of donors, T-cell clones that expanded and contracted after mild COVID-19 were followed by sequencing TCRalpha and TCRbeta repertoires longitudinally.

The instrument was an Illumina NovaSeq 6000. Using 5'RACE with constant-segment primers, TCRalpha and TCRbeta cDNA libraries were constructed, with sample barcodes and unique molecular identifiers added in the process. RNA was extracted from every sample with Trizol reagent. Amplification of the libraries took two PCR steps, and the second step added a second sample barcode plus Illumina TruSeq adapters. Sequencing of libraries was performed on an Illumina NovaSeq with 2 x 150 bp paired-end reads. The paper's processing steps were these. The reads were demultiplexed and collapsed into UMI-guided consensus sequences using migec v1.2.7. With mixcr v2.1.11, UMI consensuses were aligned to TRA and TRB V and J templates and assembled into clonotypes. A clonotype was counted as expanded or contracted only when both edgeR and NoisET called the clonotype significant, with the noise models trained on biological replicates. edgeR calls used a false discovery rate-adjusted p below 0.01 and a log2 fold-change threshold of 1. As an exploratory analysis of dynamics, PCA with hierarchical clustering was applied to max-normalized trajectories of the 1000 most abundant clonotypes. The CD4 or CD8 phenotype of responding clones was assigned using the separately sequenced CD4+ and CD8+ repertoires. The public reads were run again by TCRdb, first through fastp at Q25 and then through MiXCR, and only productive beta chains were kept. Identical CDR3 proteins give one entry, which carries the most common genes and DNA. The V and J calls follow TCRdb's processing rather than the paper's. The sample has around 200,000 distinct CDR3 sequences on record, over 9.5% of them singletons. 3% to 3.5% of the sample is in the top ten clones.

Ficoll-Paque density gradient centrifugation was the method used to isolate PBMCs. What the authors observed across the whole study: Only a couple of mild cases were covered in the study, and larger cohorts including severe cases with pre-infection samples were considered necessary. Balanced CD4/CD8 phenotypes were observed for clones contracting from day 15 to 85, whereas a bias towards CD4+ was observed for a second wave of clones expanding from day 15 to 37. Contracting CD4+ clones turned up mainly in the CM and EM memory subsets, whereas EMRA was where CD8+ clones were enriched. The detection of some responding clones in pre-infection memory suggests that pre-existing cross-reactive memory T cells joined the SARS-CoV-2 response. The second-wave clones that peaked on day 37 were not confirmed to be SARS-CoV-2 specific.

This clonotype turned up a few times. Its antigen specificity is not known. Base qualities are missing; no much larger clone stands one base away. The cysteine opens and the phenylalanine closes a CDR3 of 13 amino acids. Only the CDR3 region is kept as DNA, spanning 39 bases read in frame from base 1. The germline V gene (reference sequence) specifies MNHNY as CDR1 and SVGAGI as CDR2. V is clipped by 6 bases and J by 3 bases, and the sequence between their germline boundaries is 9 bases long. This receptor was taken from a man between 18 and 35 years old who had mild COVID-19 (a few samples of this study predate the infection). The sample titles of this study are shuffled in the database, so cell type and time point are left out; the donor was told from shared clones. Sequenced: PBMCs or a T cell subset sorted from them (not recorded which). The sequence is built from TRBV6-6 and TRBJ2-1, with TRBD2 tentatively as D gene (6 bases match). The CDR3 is CASRRDFYNEQFF. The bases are TGTGCCAGCAGGCGGGACTTCTACAATGAGCAGTTCTTC.